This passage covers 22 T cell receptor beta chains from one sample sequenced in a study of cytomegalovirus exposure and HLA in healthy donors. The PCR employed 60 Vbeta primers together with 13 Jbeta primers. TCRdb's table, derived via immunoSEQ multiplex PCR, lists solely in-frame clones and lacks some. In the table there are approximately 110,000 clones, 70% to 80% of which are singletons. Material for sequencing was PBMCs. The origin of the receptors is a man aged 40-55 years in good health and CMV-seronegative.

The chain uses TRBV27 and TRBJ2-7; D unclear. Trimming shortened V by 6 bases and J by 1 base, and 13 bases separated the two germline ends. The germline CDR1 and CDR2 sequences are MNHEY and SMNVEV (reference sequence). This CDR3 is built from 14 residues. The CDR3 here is CASSLGLDSYEQYF. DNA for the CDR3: TGTGCCAGCAGCCTGGGCCTCGATTCCTACGAGCAGTACTTC.

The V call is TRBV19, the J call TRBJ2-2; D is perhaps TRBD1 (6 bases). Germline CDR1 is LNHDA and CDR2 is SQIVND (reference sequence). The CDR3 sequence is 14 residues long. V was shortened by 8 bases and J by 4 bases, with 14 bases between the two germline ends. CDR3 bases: TGTGCCAGTTGCAAACAGGGATTCACCGGGGAGCTGTTTTTT. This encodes CASCKQGFTGELFF.

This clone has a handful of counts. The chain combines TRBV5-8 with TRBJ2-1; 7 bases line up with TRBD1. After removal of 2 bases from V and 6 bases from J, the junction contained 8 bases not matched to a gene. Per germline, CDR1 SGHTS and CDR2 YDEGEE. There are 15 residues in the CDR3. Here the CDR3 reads CASSLRDRVFNEQFF. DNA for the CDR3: TGTGCCAGCAGCTTACGGGACAGAGTTTTCAATGAGCAGTTCTTC.

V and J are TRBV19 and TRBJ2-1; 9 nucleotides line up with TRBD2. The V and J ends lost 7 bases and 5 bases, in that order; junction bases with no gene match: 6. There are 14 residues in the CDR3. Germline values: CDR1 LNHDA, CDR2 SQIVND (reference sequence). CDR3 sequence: CASKSTSGNNEQFF. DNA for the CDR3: TGTGCCAGTAAGTCGACTAGCGGAAACAATGAGCAGTTCTTC.

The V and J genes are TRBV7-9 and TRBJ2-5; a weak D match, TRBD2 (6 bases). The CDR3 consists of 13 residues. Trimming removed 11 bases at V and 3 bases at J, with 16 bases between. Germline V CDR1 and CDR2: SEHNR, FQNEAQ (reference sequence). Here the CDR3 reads CAAWRGWEETQYF. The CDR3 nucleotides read TGTGCCGCCTGGCGGGGTTGGGAAGAGACCCAGTACTTC.

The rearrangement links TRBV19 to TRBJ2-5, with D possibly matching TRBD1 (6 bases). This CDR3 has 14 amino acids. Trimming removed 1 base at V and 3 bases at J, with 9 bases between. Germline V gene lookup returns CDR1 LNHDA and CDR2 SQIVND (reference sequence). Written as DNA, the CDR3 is TGTGCCAGTAGTATAGGGTCAGGGGAAGAGACCCAGTACTTC. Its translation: CASSIGSGEETQYF.

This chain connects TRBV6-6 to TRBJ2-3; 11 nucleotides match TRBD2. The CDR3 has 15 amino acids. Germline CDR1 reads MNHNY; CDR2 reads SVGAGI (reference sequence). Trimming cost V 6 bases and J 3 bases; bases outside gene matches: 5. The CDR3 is CASSLAGGGTDTQYF. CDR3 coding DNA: TGTGCCAGCAGCTTAGCGGGGGGGGGAACAGATACGCAGTATTTT.

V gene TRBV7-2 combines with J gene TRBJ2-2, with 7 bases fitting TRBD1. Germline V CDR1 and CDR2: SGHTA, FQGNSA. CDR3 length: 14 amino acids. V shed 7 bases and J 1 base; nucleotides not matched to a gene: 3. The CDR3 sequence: CASTRDRNTGELFF. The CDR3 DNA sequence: TGTGCCAGCACTAGGGACAGGAACACCGGGGAGCTGTTTTTT. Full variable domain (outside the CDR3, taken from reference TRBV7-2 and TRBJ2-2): GAGVSQSPSNKVTEKGKDVELRCDPISGHTALYWYRQSLGQGLEFLIYFQGNSAPDKSGLPSDRFSAERTGGSVSTLTIQRTQQEDSAVYLCASTRDRNTGELFFGEGSRLTVL.

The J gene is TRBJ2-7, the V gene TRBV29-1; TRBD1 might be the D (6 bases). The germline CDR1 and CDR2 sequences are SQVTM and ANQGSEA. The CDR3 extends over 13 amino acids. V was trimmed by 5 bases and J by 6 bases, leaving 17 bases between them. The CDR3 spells CSVLNTDSFEQYF. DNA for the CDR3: TGCAGCGTTCTCAATACGGACAGTTTCGAGCAGTACTTC.

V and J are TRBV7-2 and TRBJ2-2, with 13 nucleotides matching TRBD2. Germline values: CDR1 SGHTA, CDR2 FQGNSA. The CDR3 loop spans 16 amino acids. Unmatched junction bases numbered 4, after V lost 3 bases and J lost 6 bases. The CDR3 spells CASSFHGTSGAGELFF. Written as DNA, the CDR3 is TGTGCCAGCAGCTTTCACGGGACTAGCGGGGCCGGGGAGCTGTTTTTT.

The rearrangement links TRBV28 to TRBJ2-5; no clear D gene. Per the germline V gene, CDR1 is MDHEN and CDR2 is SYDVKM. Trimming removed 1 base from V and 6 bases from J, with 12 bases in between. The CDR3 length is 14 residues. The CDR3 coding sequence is TGTGCCAGCAGTTTATCAGGTGGGCTGAAGACCCAGTACTTC. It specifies CASSLSGGLKTQYF.

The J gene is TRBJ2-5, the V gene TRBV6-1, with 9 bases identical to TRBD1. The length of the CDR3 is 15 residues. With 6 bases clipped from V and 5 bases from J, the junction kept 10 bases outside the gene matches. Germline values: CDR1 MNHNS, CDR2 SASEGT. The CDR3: CASSSRGTGPETQYF. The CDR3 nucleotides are TGTGCCAGCAGCTCCAGAGGGACAGGGCCGGAGACCCAGTACTTC.

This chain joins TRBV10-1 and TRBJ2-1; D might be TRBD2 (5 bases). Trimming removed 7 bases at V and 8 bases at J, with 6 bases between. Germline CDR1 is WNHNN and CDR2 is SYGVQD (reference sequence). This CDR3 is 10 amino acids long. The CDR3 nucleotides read TGCGCCAGCACGAGGGATGAGCAGTTCTTC. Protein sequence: CASTRDEQFF.

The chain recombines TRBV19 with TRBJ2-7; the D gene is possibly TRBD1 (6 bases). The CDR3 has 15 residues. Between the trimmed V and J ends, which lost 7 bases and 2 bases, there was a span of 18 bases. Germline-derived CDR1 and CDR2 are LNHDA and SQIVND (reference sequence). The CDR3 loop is CASTKSGQATYEQYF. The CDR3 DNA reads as TGTGCCAGTACAAAGTCGGGACAAGCGACCTACGAGCAGTACTTC.

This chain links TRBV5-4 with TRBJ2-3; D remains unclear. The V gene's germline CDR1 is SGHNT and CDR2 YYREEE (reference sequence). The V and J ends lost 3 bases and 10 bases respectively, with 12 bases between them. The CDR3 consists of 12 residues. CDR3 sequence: CASSSIQLAQYF. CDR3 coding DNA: TGTGCCAGCAGCTCGATACAATTGGCGCAGTATTTT.

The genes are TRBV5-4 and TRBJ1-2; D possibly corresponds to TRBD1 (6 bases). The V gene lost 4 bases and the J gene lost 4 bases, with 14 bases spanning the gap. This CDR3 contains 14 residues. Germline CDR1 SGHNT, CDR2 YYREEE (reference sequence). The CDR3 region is CASSLMRTVYGYTF. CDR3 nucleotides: TGTGCCAGCAGCCTAATGCGGACAGTCTATGGCTACACCTTC.

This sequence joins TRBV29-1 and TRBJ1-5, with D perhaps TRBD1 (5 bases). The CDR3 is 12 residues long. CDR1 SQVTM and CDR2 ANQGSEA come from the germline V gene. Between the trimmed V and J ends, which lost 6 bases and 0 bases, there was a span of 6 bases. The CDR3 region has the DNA TGCAGCGTCAGGGATAGCAATCAGCCCCAGCATTTT. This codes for CSVRDSNQPQHF.

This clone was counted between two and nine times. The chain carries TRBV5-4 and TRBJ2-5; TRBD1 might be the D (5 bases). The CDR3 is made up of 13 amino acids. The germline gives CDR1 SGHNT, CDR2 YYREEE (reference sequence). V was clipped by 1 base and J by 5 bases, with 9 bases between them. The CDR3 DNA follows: TGTGCCAGCAGCTTGACAGGTTTTGAGACCCAGTACTTC. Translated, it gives CASSLTGFETQYF.

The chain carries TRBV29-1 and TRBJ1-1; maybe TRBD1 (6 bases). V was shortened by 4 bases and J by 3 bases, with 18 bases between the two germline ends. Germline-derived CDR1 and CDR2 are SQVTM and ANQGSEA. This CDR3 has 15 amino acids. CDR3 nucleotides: TGCAGCGTTGCGTTCTGGGGGCAAATTGACACTGAAGCTTTCTTT. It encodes CSVAFWGQIDTEAFF.

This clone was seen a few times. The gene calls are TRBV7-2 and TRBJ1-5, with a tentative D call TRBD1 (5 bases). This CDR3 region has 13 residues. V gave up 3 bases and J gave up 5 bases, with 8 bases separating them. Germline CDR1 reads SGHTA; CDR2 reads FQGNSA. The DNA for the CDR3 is TGTGCCAGCAGCTTCCTGGGGCATCAGCCCCAGCATTTT. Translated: CASSFLGHQPQHF. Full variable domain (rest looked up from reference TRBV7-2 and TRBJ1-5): GAGVSQSPSNKVTEKGKDVELRCDPISGHTALYWYRQSLGQGLEFLIYFQGNSAPDKSGLPSDRFSAERTGGSVSTLTIQRTQQEDSAVYLCASSFLGHQPQHFGDGTRLSIL.

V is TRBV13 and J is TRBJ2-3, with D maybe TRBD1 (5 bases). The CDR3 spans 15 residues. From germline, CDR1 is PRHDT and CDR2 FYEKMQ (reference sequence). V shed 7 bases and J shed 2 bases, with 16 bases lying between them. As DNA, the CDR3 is TGTGCCAGCACCATTGGGGCCTACAACACAGATACGCAGTATTTT. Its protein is CASTIGAYNTDTQYF.

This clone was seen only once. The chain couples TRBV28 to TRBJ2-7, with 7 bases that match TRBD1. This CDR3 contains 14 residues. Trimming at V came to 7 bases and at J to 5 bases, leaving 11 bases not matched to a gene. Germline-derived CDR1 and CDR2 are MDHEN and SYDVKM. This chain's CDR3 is CASKETGTVHEQYF. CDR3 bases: TGTGCCAGCAAGGAGACAGGGACGGTCCACGAGCAGTACTTC. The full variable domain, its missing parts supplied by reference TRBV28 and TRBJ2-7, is DVKVTQSSRYLVKRTGEKVFLECVQDMDHENMFWYRQDPGLGLRLIYFSYDVKMKEKGDIPEGYSVSREKKERFSLILESASTNQTSMYLCASKETGTVHEQYFGPGTRLTVT.